This TCR beta chain stems from a study of blood T cell repertoires in COVID-19. The CDR3 is made up of 18 amino acids. The table came from immunoSEQ multiplex PCR; TCRdb's copy has only in-frame clones and leaves some out. The sample lists 200,000 or so clones, more than 65% occurring once. This chain connects TRBV21-1 to TRBJ1-2; the table gives TRBD1 as D, unverified against the DNA. TRBV21-1 is classified as a pseudogene. This sequence was found in a middle-aged man who had recovered from COVID-19. What was sequenced was PBMCs or T cells enriched from blood (not recorded which). CDR3 sequence reads: CASSKAIGEGVTNYGYTF. CDR3 sequence (DNA): TGTGCCAGCAGCAAAGCCATAGGAGAGGGGGTAACTAACTATGGCTACACCTTC.